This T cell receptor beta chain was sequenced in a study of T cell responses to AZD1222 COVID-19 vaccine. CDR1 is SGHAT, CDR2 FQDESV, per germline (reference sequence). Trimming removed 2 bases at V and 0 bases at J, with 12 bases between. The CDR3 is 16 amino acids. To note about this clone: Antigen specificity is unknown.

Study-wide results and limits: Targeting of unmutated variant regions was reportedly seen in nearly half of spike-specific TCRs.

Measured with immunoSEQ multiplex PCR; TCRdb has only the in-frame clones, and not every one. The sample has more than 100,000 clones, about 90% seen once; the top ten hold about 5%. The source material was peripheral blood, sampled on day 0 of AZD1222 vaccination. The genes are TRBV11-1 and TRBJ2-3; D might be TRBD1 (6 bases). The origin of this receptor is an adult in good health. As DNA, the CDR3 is TGTGCCAGCAGCTTAAGGGGGTTCCGTAGCACAGATACGCAGTATTTT. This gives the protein CASSLRGFRSTDTQYF.